Each of the 27 T cell receptor beta chains below was sequenced from the same sample in a study of blood T cell repertoires in COVID-19. Method: immunoSEQ multiplex PCR; TCRdb's copy keeps in-frame clones and lacks some. The sample lists about 230,000 clones; less than 90% were seen once. The sample taken for sequencing was peripheral blood. These receptors were obtained from a woman between 65 and 79 years old with active or convalescent COVID-19.

V usage is TRBV11-2 and J usage is TRBJ1-1; tentatively, D is TRBD1 (6 bases). V was shortened by 1 base and J by 5 bases, with 20 bases between the two germline ends. The CDR3 has 17 residues. From germline, CDR1 is SGHAT and CDR2 FQNNGV. The CDR3 sequence: CASSLGGGRTVWTEAFF. The CDR3 DNA sequence: TGTGCCAGCAGCTTAGGGGGGGGCCGAACCGTTTGGACTGAAGCTTTCTTT.

The chain employs TRBV18 and TRBJ2-2; TRBD2 is a possible D gene (6 bases). The V gene's germline CDR1 is KGHSH and CDR2 LQKENI. The CDR3 sequence is 17 residues long. Between the trimmed V and J ends, which lost 1 base and 0 bases, there was a span of 12 bases. The CDR3 region is CASSPRGAGTNTGELFF. Written as DNA, the CDR3 is TGTGCCAGCTCACCACGGGGAGCGGGTACGAACACCGGGGAGCTGTTTTTT.

The chain carries TRBV6-1 and TRBJ1-2, with a possible D match to TRBD1 (6 bases). Trimming removed 0 bases at V and 4 bases at J, with 9 bases between. The CDR3 has 14 amino acids. Germline CDR1 MNHNS, CDR2 SASEGT. The DNA of the CDR3 is TGTGCCAGCAGTGAAGCAGAACAGGGCTATGGCTACACCTTC. As protein: CASSEAEQGYGYTF.

The chain links TRBV6-5 to TRBJ2-7; TRBD2 matches at 9 bases. J gave up 2 bases and V 6 bases, and 8 bases lay outside the gene matches. The V gene's germline CDR1 is MNHEY and CDR2 SVGAGI. The CDR3 is 15 amino acids. The CDR3 loop is CASSAGTSSAYEQYF. The CDR3 DNA is TGTGCCAGCAGCGCCGGGACTAGCTCAGCCTACGAGCAGTACTTC.

The chain employs TRBV14 and TRBJ1-2, with no clear D. The V gene's germline CDR1 is SGHDN and CDR2 FVKESK. The CDR3 sequence is 12 residues long. The V end lost 4 bases, the J end lost 4 bases, and 7 bases lay between the germline ends. The CDR3 DNA is TGTGCCAGCAGCCGGGAGAGCTATGGCTACACCTTC. This sequence encodes CASSRESYGYTF.

This clone is a singleton in its sample. The gene calls are TRBV28 and TRBJ2-5, with 7 positions matching TRBD2. CDR1 and CDR2 from the germline V gene are MDHEN and SYDVKM. The CDR3 loop spans 17 amino acids. Unmatched junction bases numbered 17, after V lost 5 bases and J lost 5 bases. CDR3 loop: CASSRPQGRGVLETQYF. In DNA, the CDR3 is TGTGCCAGCAGTCGACCCCAAGGGAGGGGAGTATTGGAGACCCAGTACTTC.

The rearrangement uses TRBV6-6 and TRBJ1-1, with D hard to call. CDR1 is MNHNY and CDR2 is SVGAGI in the germline V gene (reference sequence). The CDR3 runs 16 residues. V lost 5 bases and J lost 2, with 18 bases in between. CDR3 bases: TGTGCCAGCAGTCCCCGTTTCCCCACAGAAAACACTGAAGCTTTCTTT. Its translation: CASSPRFPTENTEAFF.

The chain has TRBV13 and TRBJ2-5, with D perhaps matching TRBD2 (5 bases). The CDR3 totals 15 residues. Germline V lookup: CDR1 PRHDT, CDR2 FYEKMQ (reference sequence). V shed 1 base and J shed 2 bases, with 11 bases lying between them. CDR3 protein: CASSLATGVQETQYF. CDR3 bases: TGTGCCAGCAGCTTAGCAACCGGGGTTCAAGAGACCCAGTACTTC.

The chain combines TRBV6-2 or TRBV6-3 with TRBJ2-7, with a possible D match to TRBD1 (6 bases). Germline V gene sequence: CDR1 MNHEY, CDR2 SVGEGT. Trimming took off 2 bases at V and 0 bases at J, with 11 bases between the two ends. The CDR3 contains 15 residues. The CDR3 DNA follows: TGTGCCAGCAGTTACGGGGACACCAGCTCCTACGAGCAGTACTTC. Translation gives CASSYGDTSSYEQYF.

The J gene is TRBJ2-7, the V gene TRBV2; 8 bases align to TRBD1. The CDR3 extends over 15 amino acids. Germline CDR1 SNHLY, CDR2 FYNNEI. The V and J ends lost 7 bases and 9 bases, in that order; junction bases with no gene match: 17. The CDR3 is CASIGMSTGVFGQYF. DNA for the CDR3: TGTGCCAGCATCGGAATGTCGACAGGGGTCTTCGGGCAGTACTTC. Full variable domain (outside the CDR3, taken from reference TRBV2 and TRBJ2-7): EPEVTQTPSHQVTQMGQEVILRCVPISNHLYFYWYRQILGQKVEFLVSFYNNEISEKSEIFDDQFSVERPDGSNFTLKIRSTKLEDSAMYFCASIGMSTGVFGQYFGPGTRLTVT.

This sequence joins TRBV7-6 and TRBJ2-2; TRBD2 aligns across 10 bases. The germline CDR1 and CDR2 sequences are SGHVS and FNYEAQ. J lost 8 bases, V lost 5 bases, and 11 bases had no gene match. CDR3 length equals 16 residues. In DNA form, the CDR3 reads TGTGCCAGCAGCCAACTACAGCGGGGGGGCCCTGGGGAGCTGTTTTTT. Encoded protein: CASSQLQRGGPGELFF.

J is TRBJ1-1 and V is TRBV30; a possible D gene is TRBD1 (6 bases). The germline V gene has CDR1 GTSNPN and CDR2 SVGIG (reference sequence). The CDR3 totals 14 residues. V lost 2 bases and J lost 0, with 10 bases in between. CDR3 residues: CAWSPTGLNTEAFF. The CDR3, as DNA: TGTGCCTGGAGTCCGACAGGATTGAACACTGAAGCTTTCTTT.

A few counts support this clone. The gene calls are TRBV4-2 and TRBJ2-7, with D perhaps TRBD2 (5 bases). V lost 0 bases and J 1 base, leaving 13 bases between the germline ends. CDR3 size: 16 residues. Germline values: CDR1 LGHNA, CDR2 YNFKEQ. CDR3 in amino acids: CASSQETTSRSYEQYF. CDR3 nucleotides: TGTGCCAGCAGCCAAGAAACTACTAGTCGATCCTACGAGCAGTACTTC.

J is TRBJ2-3 and V is TRBV6-5; 11 nucleotides agree with TRBD2. This CDR3 region has 14 residues. In germline, CDR1 is MNHEY, CDR2 SVGAGI. V dropped 6 bases and J dropped 7; count of bases not matched to a gene: 6. The DNA for the CDR3 is TGTGCCAGCAGCTGGACTAGCGGGCCTCATACGCAGTATTTT. It is translated as CASSWTSGPHTQYF.

The rearrangement uses TRBV28 and TRBJ2-1; 7 bases line up with TRBD2. The junction had 11 bases not matched to a gene; V was cut back by 5 bases and J by 7 bases. The CDR3 has 15 amino acids. The germline gives CDR1 MDHEN, CDR2 SYDVKM. The CDR3 sequence is CASSPGAVGGNEQFF. CDR3 sequence (DNA): TGTGCCAGCAGTCCCGGCGCGGTGGGAGGGAATGAGCAGTTCTTC.

In nucleotides, the CDR3 is TGTGCCAGAGGGGACAGATTCTATCAGCCCCAGCATTTT. Protein product: CARGDRFYQPQHF. The chain couples TRBV10-3 to TRBJ1-5; 7 bases are a match to TRBD1. After removal of 10 bases from V and 5 bases from J, the junction contained 8 bases not matched to a gene. The CDR3 is 13 amino acids. Germline V gives CDR1 ENHRY, CDR2 SYGVKD.

The chain carries TRBV7-9 and TRBJ1-6; D gene unclear. V dropped 1 base and J dropped 8 bases, with 12 bases sitting between them. Germline V gives CDR1 SEHNR, CDR2 FQNEAQ (reference sequence). The CDR3 runs to 15 residues. The CDR3 reads CASSLGISGDSPLHF. The CDR3 region has the DNA TGTGCCAGCAGCTTAGGGATCTCAGGTGATTCACCCCTCCACTTT.

This clone has a handful of counts. V is TRBV5-5 and J is TRBJ1-6; D not resolved. Trimming removed 4 bases at V and 5 bases at J, with 4 bases between. Looked up from germline, CDR1 is SGHKS and CDR2 is YYEKEE (reference sequence). The CDR3 contains 12 residues. The CDR3 here is CASSTNNSPLHF. CDR3 nucleotides: TGTGCCAGCAGCACTAATAATTCACCCCTCCACTTT.

CDR3 loop: CASSLWQSYGYTF. The CDR3 bases are TGTGCCAGCAGCTTGTGGCAGTCCTATGGCTACACCTTC. The J gene is TRBJ1-2, the V gene TRBV7-2; no clear D gene. Germline assignment: CDR1 SGHTA and CDR2 FQGNSA. Trimming cost V 3 bases and J 4 bases, with 9 bases left between them. This CDR3 has 13 residues.

The V call is TRBV6-5, the J call TRBJ1-5; 10 nucleotides line up with TRBD1. J lost 6 bases, V lost 5 bases, and 7 bases had no gene match. Germline-derived CDR1 and CDR2 are MNHEY and SVGAGI. The CDR3 sequence is 15 residues long. The CDR3, as DNA: TGTGCCAGCAGTCCCCGGACAGGGGGTGTTCAGCCCCAGCATTTT. This sequence encodes CASSPRTGGVQPQHF.

This clone was seen a single time. The chain employs TRBV6-5 and TRBJ1-1; D gene uncertain. The germline V gene has CDR1 MNHEY and CDR2 SVGAGI. V lost 6 bases and J lost 0, with 11 bases in between. The CDR3 length is 14 residues. The chain's CDR3 is CASSQRLMNTEAFF. In DNA form, the CDR3 reads TGTGCCAGCAGCCAGAGGCTCATGAACACTGAAGCTTTCTTT.

The V and J genes are TRBV28 and TRBJ2-4, with D unresolved. The germline V and J ends were trimmed by 6 bases and 0 bases, with 15 bases remaining between them. The CDR3 covers 16 residues. Germline V gene lookup returns CDR1 MDHEN and CDR2 SYDVKM. DNA of the CDR3: TGTGCCAGCAGCCCCACCTGGGCTCTAGCCAAAAACATTCAGTACTTC. Translation gives CASSPTWALAKNIQYF.

The chain combines TRBV27 with TRBJ2-7; D is possibly TRBD2 (6 bases). This CDR3 region has 17 residues. Trimming shortened V by 0 bases and J by 6 bases, and 21 bases separated the two germline ends. Germline V gene data show CDR1 as MNHEY and CDR2 as SMNVEV (reference sequence). In DNA, the CDR3 is TGTGCCAGCAGTTTATCGTACGGCAGGACAACCGGGGGCGAGCAGTACTTC. Translation gives CASSLSYGRTTGGEQYF.

J is TRBJ1-4 and V is TRBV28; 8 bases match TRBD1. Per germline, CDR1 MDHEN and CDR2 SYDVKM. CDR3 length: 16 residues. Trimming removed 3 bases from V and 8 bases from J; junction bases left unmatched: 11. In DNA form, the CDR3 reads TGTGCCAGCAGTTTTTCGGGGTGGACAGGGACCGAAAAACTGTTTTTT. Its protein product is CASSFSGWTGTEKLFF.

The chain is built from TRBV5-1 and TRBJ1-1; possible D gene TRBD1, 6 bases. In germline, CDR1 is SGHRS, CDR2 YFSETQ. The CDR3 loop spans 14 amino acids. The V and J ends lost 0 bases and 4 bases respectively, with 10 bases between them. CDR3 in DNA: TGCGCCAGCAGCTTGGCAGGGGTACCCACTGAAGCTTTCTTT. Translation: CASSLAGVPTEAFF.

V and J are TRBV7-2 and TRBJ1-2; no reliable D call. The germline gives CDR1 SGHTA, CDR2 FQGNSA. The CDR3 has 14 residues. V was trimmed by 2 bases and J by 4 bases, leaving 11 bases between them. Here the CDR3 reads CASSLWQASYGYTF. Here the CDR3 DNA reads TGTGCCAGCAGCTTATGGCAGGCAAGCTATGGCTACACCTTC.

V usage is TRBV6-1 and J usage is TRBJ1-2, with D possibly TRBD1 on 5 matching bases. Germline V gene data show CDR1 as MNHNS and CDR2 as SASEGT. This CDR3 spans 15 amino acids. Between the trimmed V and J ends, which lost 3 bases and 1 base, there was a span of 12 bases. CDR3 in DNA: TGTGCCAGCAGTGAGCTGGGGCAGGGTAACTATGGCTACACCTTC. Translated, it gives CASSELGQGNYGYTF.